The next 13 T cell receptor beta chains were all read from a single sample in a study of Ad26.COV2.S vaccination and SARS-CoV-2 variants. The repertoire was sequenced with immunoSEQ multiplex PCR; TCRdb's copy has only in-frame clones and lacks some. The data contain 350,000 to 400,000 clones, 89% of them seen just once; the ten biggest clones take up under 2%. Noted treatment: 15 to 20 received Ad26.COV2.S at low or high dose, single or two shots; about five received placebo; per-sample allocation not given. Each sample was drawn 63 days after the first injection (of vaccine or placebo). Sequences were derived from peripheral blood, sampled in a trial of Ad26.COV2.S vaccine versus placebo. The receptors shown here come from a person between 18 and 65 years old who received the Ad26.COV2.S COVID-19 vaccine or a placebo.

The chain has TRBV29-1 and TRBJ2-3, with a weak D call TRBD2 (5 bases). Deletions cut 4 bases from V and 4 bases from J, with 12 bases between. CDR1 is SQVTM and CDR2 is ANQGSEA in the germline V gene. CDR3 size: 13 residues. The CDR3 DNA sequence: TGCAGCGTTGCTGTCGGGAACGCAGATACGCAGTATTTT. Translated: CSVAVGNADTQYF.

The rearrangement links TRBV5-5 to TRBJ2-7; no clear D gene. V was pared by 3 bases and J by 4 bases, with 5 bases between. Germline loops: CDR1 SGHKS, CDR2 YYEKEE (reference sequence). The CDR3 sequence is 11 residues long. The CDR3 DNA sequence: TGTGCCAGCAGCTCCGCTTACGAGCAGTACTTC. Translating gives CASSSAYEQYF.

This clone was counted a single time. The CDR3, as DNA: TGTGCCAGCAGTGACTCGAACACAGGGCGGGGAACCGGGGAGCTGTTTTTT. Translation gives CASSDSNTGRGTGELFF. The V gene is TRBV6-4, the J gene TRBJ2-2; the D gene could be TRBD1 or TRBD2 (6 bases each). V gave up 0 bases and J gave up 5 bases, with 16 bases separating them. Germline CDR1 reads MRHNA; CDR2 reads SNTAGT. CDR3 length: 17 amino acids.

The V and J genes are TRBV9 and TRBJ2-1; maybe TRBD2 (6 bases). Germline V CDR1 and CDR2: SGDLS, YYNGEE. V was shortened by 4 bases and J by 7 bases, with 24 bases between the two germline ends. This CDR3 comprises 17 residues. The CDR3 DNA reads as TGTGCCAGCAGCTATTCGATAGGTGGGAGTGGGGGGAATGAGCAGTTCTTC. Protein: CASSYSIGGSGGNEQFF.

This chain links TRBV11-3 with TRBJ2-1, with a tentative D call TRBD1 (6 bases). Germline values: CDR1 SGHNT, CDR2 YENEEA. V was clipped by 3 bases and J by 7 bases, with 10 bases between them. The CDR3 runs to 13 residues. This CDR3 is CASSFQGLNEQFF. CDR3 in DNA: TGTGCCAGCAGCTTTCAGGGGCTGAATGAGCAGTTCTTC. The full variable domain, with the rest looked up from reference TRBV11-3 and TRBJ2-1, is EAGVVQSPRYKIIEKKQPVAFWCNPISGHNTLYWYLQNLGQGPELLIRYENEEAVDDSQLPKDRFSAERLKGVDSTLKIQPAELGDSAVYLCASSFQGLNEQFFGPGTRLTVL.

This clone was seen only once. The J gene is TRBJ2-1, the V gene TRBV12-5; D might be TRBD2 (7 bases). V was trimmed by 5 bases and J by 4 bases, leaving 15 bases between them. The CDR3 is 15 residues long. Germline assignment: CDR1 LGHNT and CDR2 FRNRAP. This chain's CDR3 is CASGLGGATYNEQFF. The CDR3 DNA reads as TGTGCTAGTGGTCTTGGGGGGGCGACGTACAATGAGCAGTTCTTC.

V usage is TRBV28 and J usage is TRBJ1-3; D is unclear. Germline V gene lookup returns CDR1 MDHEN and CDR2 SYDVKM. Trimming shortened V by 6 bases and J by 0 bases, and 3 bases separated the two germline ends. The CDR3 sequence is 12 residues long. CDR3 sequence reads: CASRFSGNTIYF. The CDR3 DNA is TGTGCCAGCAGGTTCTCTGGAAACACCATATATTTT.

V usage is TRBV5-1 and J usage is TRBJ2-1; 12 bases agree with TRBD2. This CDR3 comprises 19 residues. Germline CDR1 and CDR2: SGHRS and YFSETQ. The trim removed 0 bases at V and 6 bases at J, leaving 13 bases unmatched. DNA of the CDR3: TGCGCCAGCAGCTTGGTAGGGCTAGCGGGAGGGCCCGAGGGCAATGAGCAGTTCTTC. Amino acids: CASSLVGLAGGPEGNEQFF.

The V and J genes are TRBV28 and TRBJ2-1; D tentatively reads TRBD1 or TRBD2 (5 bases each). The CDR3 has 10 residues. Germline CDR1 MDHEN, CDR2 SYDVKM. Trimming cost V 5 bases and J 15 bases, with 11 bases left between them. The CDR3 nucleotides are TGTGCCAGCAGTGGAGGACATCGGTTCTTC. Protein: CASSGGHRFF.

The chain combines TRBV6-6 with TRBJ1-5; TRBD1 agrees at 11 bases. CDR3 length equals 16 residues. Germline lookup yields CDR1 MNHNY and CDR2 SVGAGI (reference sequence). Trimming cost V 5 bases and J 3 bases; bases outside gene matches: 6. CDR3 loop: CASSRTGGEYNQPQHF. CDR3 nucleotide sequence: TGTGCCAGCAGTCGGACAGGGGGCGAATACAATCAGCCCCAGCATTTT.

This clone has only a few counts. The chain carries TRBV7-9 and TRBJ2-5, with 10 bases fitting TRBD2. Looked up from germline, CDR1 is SEHNR and CDR2 is FQNEAQ (reference sequence). This CDR3 is 15 amino acids long. V was clipped by 0 bases and J by 6 bases; unmatched bases: 4. DNA of the CDR3: TGTGCCAGCAGCTTAGCAGCGGGAGGGCCGCAGACCCAGTACTTC. Translating it yields CASSLAAGGPQTQYF.

The CDR3 nucleotides read TGTGCCAGCTCACAGCAGGGGGCACGGAACACTGAAGCTTTCTTT. Protein sequence: CASSQQGARNTEAFF. The genes are TRBV18 and TRBJ1-1; TRBD1 matches 8 bases. The CDR3 extends over 15 amino acids. V dropped 4 bases and J dropped 1; count of bases not matched to a gene: 5. Germline values: CDR1 KGHSH, CDR2 LQKENI.

The chain combines TRBV11-3 with TRBJ2-5; 12 nucleotides line up with TRBD2. In germline, CDR1 is SGHNT, CDR2 YENEEA. The length of the CDR3 is 16 residues. V dropped 5 bases and J dropped 4; count of bases not matched to a gene: 8. This CDR3 reads CASSSGLAGQAETQYF. CDR3 coding DNA: TGTGCCAGCAGCAGCGGACTAGCGGGACAGGCAGAGACCCAGTACTTC. Combining the CDR3 with reference TRBV11-3 and TRBJ2-5 gives the whole variable domain EAGVVQSPRYKIIEKKQPVAFWCNPISGHNTLYWYLQNLGQGPELLIRYENEEAVDDSQLPKDRFSAERLKGVDSTLKIQPAELGDSAVYLCASSSGLAGQAETQYFGPGTRLLVL.